This T cell receptor beta chain was captured by sequencing in a study of glioma-infiltrating T cells. General observations from the study: Non-neoplastic patients had below-expected tissue-blood divergence, while all gliomas exceeded expectation. Very few CDR3 sequences were shared between tissue and blood.

Amplification of TCR alpha and beta CDR3 regions from RNA used iRepertoire nested multiplex PCR. Input was roughly 85-450 ng of tissue mRNA or PBMC total RNA. TCRdb re-analysed the multiplex PCR reads in MiXCR, keeping a single row per CDR3 protein. The table records 84,000 or so distinct CDR3 sequences, about 25% of them present only once. Deletions cut 0 bases from V and 9 bases from J, with 10 bases between. CDR3 size: 13 residues. Per germline, CDR1 SGHRS and CDR2 YFSETQ. About this clonotype itself: What it recognizes is unknown.

Sequencing was done on a sample of glioma tissue, nonneoplastic brain tissue, or PBMCs (not recorded which). The TCR comes from a human donor with low-grade glioma or glioblastoma, undergoing nonglioma brain surgery, or in good health (not recorded which). V gene TRBV5-1 combines with J gene TRBJ2-4; a weak D match, TRBD2 (6 bases). The CDR3 DNA sequence: TGCGCCAGCAGCTTGGAGCAGGGAGGCATTCAGTACTTC. Translated, it gives CASSLEQGGIQYF.